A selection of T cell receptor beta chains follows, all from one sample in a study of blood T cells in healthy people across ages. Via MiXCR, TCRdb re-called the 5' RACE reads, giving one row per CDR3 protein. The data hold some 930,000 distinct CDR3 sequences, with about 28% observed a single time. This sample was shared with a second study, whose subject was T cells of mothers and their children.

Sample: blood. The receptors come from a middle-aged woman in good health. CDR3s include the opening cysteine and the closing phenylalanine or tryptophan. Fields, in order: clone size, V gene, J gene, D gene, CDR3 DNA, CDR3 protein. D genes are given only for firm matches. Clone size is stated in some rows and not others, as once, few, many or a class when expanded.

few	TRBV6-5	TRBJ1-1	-	TGTGCCAGCAGTTACGACAGATCCATGAACACTGAAGCTTTCTTT	CASSYDRSMNTEAFF
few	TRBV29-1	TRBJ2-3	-	TGCAGCGTTGATTTTGAGACAGATACGCAGTATTTT	CSVDFETDTQYF
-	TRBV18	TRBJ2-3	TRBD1	TGTGCCAGCTCACCCGGGACAGATTATACAGATACGCAGTATTTT	CASSPGTDYTDTQYF
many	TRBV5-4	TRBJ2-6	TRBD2	TGTGCCAGCAGCCCCGGACTAGCGGGGTCTGGGGCCAACGTCCTGACTTTC	CASSPGLAGSGANVLTF
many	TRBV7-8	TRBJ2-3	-	TGTGCCAGCAGCTACGAAGTGGGGACTGGGTTGGTAGATACGCAGTATTTT	CASSYEVGTGLVDTQYF
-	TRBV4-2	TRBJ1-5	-	TGTGCCAGCAGCCAAGATATGGGTGGGCAGTTCAATCAGCCCCAGCATTTT	CASSQDMGGQFNQPQHF
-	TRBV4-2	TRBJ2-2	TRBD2	TGTGCCGGCAGTCAAGAAGCGGGGGGGCCCGGGGAGCTGTTTTTT	CAGSQEAGGPGELFF
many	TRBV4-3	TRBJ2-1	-	TGCGCCAGCAGCCAAGCGGCCGGGGGCGGGTACAATGAGCAGTTCTTC	CASSQAAGGGYNEQFF
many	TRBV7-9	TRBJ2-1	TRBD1	TGTGCCAGCAGCCCGGGACAGACCGGGGCGTTCTTC	CASSPGQTGAFF
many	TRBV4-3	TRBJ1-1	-	TGCGCCAGCAGCCAAGATCCGACTGGGGCTGAAGCTTTCTTT	CASSQDPTGAEAFF
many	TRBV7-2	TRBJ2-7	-	TGTGCCAGCAGCGCAACGTACGAGCAGTACTTC	CASSATYEQYF
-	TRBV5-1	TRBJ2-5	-	TGCGCCAGCAGCTTGGATTCCCGGAACCAAGAGACCCAGTACTTC	CASSLDSRNQETQYF
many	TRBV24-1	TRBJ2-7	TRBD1	TGTGCCACCAGTGACCCCGGGACAGGGAATGGAGAGCAGTACTTC	CATSDPGTGNGEQYF
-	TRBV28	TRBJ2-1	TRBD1	TGTGCCAGCAGTTTTCCGACAGGGGTATCGTACAATGAGCAGTTCTTC	CASSFPTGVSYNEQFF
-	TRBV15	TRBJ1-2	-	TGTGCCACCAGCCCCTCCAGTAGGCTCCAATATGGCTACACCTTC	CATSPSSRLQYGYTF
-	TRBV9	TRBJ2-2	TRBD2	TGCGCCAGCAGCGTAGCTCATCCGGGACTAGCGAACACCGGGGAGCTGTTTTTT	CASSVAHPGLANTGELFF
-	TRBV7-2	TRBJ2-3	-	TGTGCCAGCAGCCGAGGGACCAGCGGATTCACAGATACGCAGTATTTT	CASSRGTSGFTDTQYF
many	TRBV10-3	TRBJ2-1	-	TGTGCCATCAGTGAGTCGACTAGGAAGCAGTTCTTC	CAISESTRKQFF
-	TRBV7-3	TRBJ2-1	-	TGTGCCAGCAGCTTAATAGGGAGGGGGGGCCCGCGGAATGAGCAGTTCTTC	CASSLIGRGGPRNEQFF
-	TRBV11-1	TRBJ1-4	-	TGTGCCAGCAGCCCCGGTCTATGGGGTGAAAAACGGTTTTTT	CASSPGLWGEKRFF
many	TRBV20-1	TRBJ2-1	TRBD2	TGCAGTGCTAGAGTGGGCGGGGGGGCAGCCAATGAGCAGTTCTTC	CSARVGGGAANEQFF
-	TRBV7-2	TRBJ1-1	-	TGTGCCAGCAGCCCGTGGGGGTCGGGGACTGAAGCTTTCTTT	CASSPWGSGTEAFF
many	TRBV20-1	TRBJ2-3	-	TGCAGTGCTAGCGGGGGTGGCACAGATACGCAGTATTTT	CSASGGGTDTQYF
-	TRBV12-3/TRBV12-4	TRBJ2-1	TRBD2	TGTGCCAGCAGTTTTAGCGGGGGGCCCAATGAGCAGTTCTTC	CASSFSGGPNEQFF
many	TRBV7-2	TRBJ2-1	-	TGTGCCAGCAGCTTAGAGCGGGTTGTTGAGCAGTTCTTC	CASSLERVVEQFF
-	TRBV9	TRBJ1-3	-	TGTGCCAGCGATCCGGGACCTTTGGGAAACACCATATATTTT	CASDPGPLGNTIYF
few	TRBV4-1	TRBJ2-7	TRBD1	TGCGCCAGCAGCGGCTCCCTCGGGCCGACAGGGAGCGACTACGAGCAGTACTTC	CASSGSLGPTGSDYEQYF
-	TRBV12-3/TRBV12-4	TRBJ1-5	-	TGTGCCAGCAGTACAGCCAAGGAGAACCATCAGCCCCAGCATTTT	CASSTAKENHQPQHF
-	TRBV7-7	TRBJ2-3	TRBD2	TGTGCTGGCAGTCGAAGTAGCGGGGCAGATACGCAGTATTTT	CAGSRSSGADTQYF
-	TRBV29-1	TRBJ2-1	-	TGCAGCGTTTACCGGGACTCCCGCTACAATGAGCAGTTCTTC	CSVYRDSRYNEQFF
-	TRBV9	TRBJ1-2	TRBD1	TGTGCCAGCAGCGTAGAGGGACAGGCCGGTGGCTACACCTTC	CASSVEGQAGGYTF
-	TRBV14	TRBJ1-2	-	TGTGCCAGCAGCCAAGCCGGGTCGCGGGTCTATGGCTACACCTTC	CASSQAGSRVYGYTF
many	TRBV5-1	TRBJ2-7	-	TGCGCCAGCAGCTTGTCTAGGGTGACGTTTGGCGAGCAGTACTTC	CASSLSRVTFGEQYF
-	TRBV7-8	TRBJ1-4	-	TGTGCCAGCAGCTTAGACTCGTACGGTGAAAAACGGTTTTTT	CASSLDSYGEKRFF
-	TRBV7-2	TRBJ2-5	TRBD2	TGTGCCAGCAGCTCCCCCTTCATGGGGGGGGTAAAAGAGACCCAGTACTTC	CASSSPFMGGVKETQYF
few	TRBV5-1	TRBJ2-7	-	TGCGCCAGCAGCTTTGATGCAGCAAGCTCCTACGAGCAGTACTTC	CASSFDAASSYEQYF
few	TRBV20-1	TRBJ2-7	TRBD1	TGCAGTGCTAGACGGGACAGAGTCTCCTACGAGCAGTACTTC	CSARRDRVSYEQYF
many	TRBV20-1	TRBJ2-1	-	TGCAGTGCTAGTCCAGGGATGAGCTCCTACAATGAGCAGTTCTTC	CSASPGMSSYNEQFF